Reported below is one T cell receptor beta chain. The data were obtained in a study of blood T cell repertoires in COVID-19. Measured with immunoSEQ multiplex PCR; TCRdb has only the in-frame clones, and not every one. The sample lists 150,000 to 200,000 clones; less than 85% were seen once. The V and J ends lost 5 bases and 7 bases, in that order; junction bases with no gene match: 10. The CDR3 contains 14 residues. Looked up from germline, CDR1 is LNHDA and CDR2 is SQIVND (reference sequence). This chain links TRBV19 with TRBJ1-2; 7 nucleotides line up with TRBD1. The sequence came from a human donor with acute or convalescent COVID-19. The donor label of this sample is uncertain. Sequenced input: peripheral blood. CDR3 region: CASSLLQGSSGYTF. CDR3 sequence (DNA): TGTGCCAGTAGTTTACTACAGGGGTCTTCTGGCTACACCTTC.